The rows below give T cell receptor beta chains drawn from one sample of a study of cytomegalovirus exposure and HLA in healthy donors. This table comes from immunoSEQ multiplex PCR, and its TCRdb copy is limited to in-frame clones, with some not included. The table has about 150,000 clones, 80% to 90% seen once. The sample comprised PBMCs. The receptors originated from a boy aged 2 to 10 in good health and CMV-seronegative. The conserved cysteine and the conserved F or W are not part of the CDR3 here.

v_call	j_call	cdr3_aa
TRBV5-1	TRBJ2-7	ASSSPGGRGSYEQY
TRBV27	TRBJ1-2	ASSPHGTAYGYT
TRBV7-3	TRBJ2-2	ASTSSGRGTGELF
TRBV11-3	TRBJ2-7	ASSSTRQGADEQY
TRBV4-1	TRBJ2-1	ASSQRYNEQF
TRBV6-5	TRBJ2-7	ATTESHSYEQY
TRBV7-8	TRBJ2-7	ASSLIQGMSYEQY
TRBV7-9	TRBJ2-7	SSSPARGGAYEQY
TRBV6-5	TRBJ1-1	ASSTSVFNTEAF
TRBV10-1	TRBJ1-4	ASSERLPPAINEKLF
TRBV19	TRBJ2-1	ASSIISGTGIGNEQF
TRBV28	TRBJ2-7	ASSSTGQGSYEQY
TRBV23-1	TRBJ2-1	ASSQTQREGPLF
TRBV29-1	TRBJ1-2	SVDVWGLYGYT
TRBV25-1	TRBJ1-6	ASSRVNSPLH
TRBV7-6	TRBJ1-2	ASRGTHVGGGGYT
TRBV2	TRBJ1-1	ASSHEDRNRNTEAF
TRBV6-6	TRBJ2-7	ASSYSTSGSYEQY
TRBV28	TRBJ1-1	ATDRIGMNTEAF
TRBV27	TRBJ1-2	ASSRAGNPLNYGYT
TRBV4-1	TRBJ2-7	ASSQTGHAVEQY
TRBV12-5	TRBJ2-4	ASGPADRKNIQY
TRBV9	TRBJ2-1	ASNRLAGGMSSYNEQF
TRBV2	TRBJ2-3	ASSGLAESTDTQY
TRBV4-3	TRBJ2-6	ATSEGLSSGANVLT
TRBV7-6	TRBJ2-5	ASSWPEETQY
TRBV28	TRBJ2-1	ATTKNLAGGLNEQF
TRBV5-1	TRBJ2-2	ASSLDRSLSRTGELF
TRBV29-1	TRBJ2-7	SVEEHYYEQY
TRBV2	TRBJ1-1	ASSERGSGTEAF
TRBV9	TRBJ2-2	ASSQASQVRAGELF
TRBV4-1	TRBJ1-2	ASSQVIVIVGYT
TRBV10-3	TRBJ1-1	AISEGEENTEAF
TRBV11-1	TRBJ2-5	ASSFTWGGPQETQY
TRBV6-6	TRBJ2-7	ASSQTGSYEQY
TRBV7-9	TRBJ2-5	ASSPARPQETQY
TRBV15	TRBJ2-1	ATRFLAGFEQF
TRBV5-1	TRBJ2-1	ASSLFGGSYNEQF
TRBV7-9	TRBJ1-3	ASSSRGSGNTIY
TRBV5-8	TRBJ1-4	ASSSGRGTLSEKLF
TRBV28	TRBJ2-7	ASSDNYEQY
TRBV5-4	TRBJ2-2	ASSERQGGGTGELF
TRBV19	TRBJ1-5	ASSWSYSNQPQH
TRBV27	TRBJ2-7	ASWSYEQY
TRBV27	TRBJ1-2	ASSSGYSVDGYT
TRBV28	TRBJ2-5	ASSFRQGRVMGETQY
TRBV7-9	TRBJ1-4	ASSPTGSGGEKLF
TRBV30	TRBJ2-2	AWATWGTTNTGELF
TRBV5-4	TRBJ2-2	ATPGQDANTGELF
TRBV7-3	TRBJ2-1	ASSLMVMTGNEQF
TRBV18	TRBJ2-3	ASSPIKGTSGSRDTQY